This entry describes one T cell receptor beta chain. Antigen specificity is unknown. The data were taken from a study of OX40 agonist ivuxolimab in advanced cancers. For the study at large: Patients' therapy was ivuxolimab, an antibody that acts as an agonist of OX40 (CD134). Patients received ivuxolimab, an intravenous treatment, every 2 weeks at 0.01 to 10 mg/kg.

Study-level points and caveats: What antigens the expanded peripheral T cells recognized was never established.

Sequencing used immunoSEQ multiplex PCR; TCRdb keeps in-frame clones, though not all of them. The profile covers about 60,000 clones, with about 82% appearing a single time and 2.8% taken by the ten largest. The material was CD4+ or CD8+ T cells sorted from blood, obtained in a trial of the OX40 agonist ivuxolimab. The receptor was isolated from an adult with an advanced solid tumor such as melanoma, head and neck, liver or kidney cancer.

CDR3 coding DNA: TGTGCCAGCAGCCTAGCGGGCGGGGCCCGGTATTTT. Translated, it gives CASSLAGGARYF. V and J are TRBV14 and TRBJ2-3; 7 nucleotides align to TRBD2. Germline CDR1 SGHDN, CDR2 FVKESK. Germline trimming cut 4 bases from V and 14 bases from J; bases unmatched to any gene: 9. The CDR3 runs to 12 residues. The full variable domain, completed using reference TRBV14 and TRBJ2-3, is EAGVTQFPSHSVIEKGQTVTLRCDPISGHDNLYWYRRVMGKEIKFLLHFVKESKQDESGMPNNRFLAERTGGTYSTLKVQPAELEDSGVYFCASSLAGGARYFGPGTRLTVL.